Below are 5 T cell receptor beta chains sequenced from a single sample in a study of spatial heterogeneity in lung cancer. In TCRdb, the 5' RACE reads were re-called with MiXCR into one record per CDR3 protein. This table has about 3,800 distinct CDR3 sequences, roughly 35% appearing once. Whole-study results and caveats: Expanded intratumoral alpha and beta TCR counts tracked tumor mutation counts.

The sample's time point: sample taken at primary tumor resection. Their antigen targets remain unknown. Sequencing used lung tumor tissue, obtained at surgery. The receptors were gathered from a male donor with early-stage non-small cell lung cancer.

This rearrangement joins TRBV29-1 to TRBJ2-3; 7 bases fit TRBD1. Germline loops: CDR1 SQVTM, CDR2 ANQGSEA. The trim removed 4 bases at V and 3 bases at J, leaving 1 base unmatched. This CDR3 comprises 12 residues. CDR3 protein: CSVGQGTDTQYF. Written as DNA, the CDR3 is TGCAGCGTTGGACAGGGTACAGATACGCAGTATTTT.

The CDR3 region has the DNA TGTGCCTGGGAAACAGGATCGATGAACACTGAAGCTTTCTTT. Translation gives CAWETGSMNTEAFF. This chain joins TRBV30 and TRBJ1-1; TRBD1 is a possible D gene (5 bases). Trimming removed 5 bases from V and 0 bases from J, with 13 bases in between. The CDR3 contains 14 residues. Per germline, CDR1 GTSNPN and CDR2 SVGIG (reference sequence).

This clonotype is classed as large. The rearrangement joins TRBV15 to TRBJ1-4, with a possible D match to TRBD1 (6 bases). CDR3 length: 16 amino acids. Trimming cost V 0 bases and J 6 bases, with 14 bases left between them. The germline V gene encodes CDR1 LNHNV and CDR2 YYDKDF (reference sequence). CDR3 sequence (DNA): TGTGCCACCAGCAGAGATGAGGGGGGGTTGGATGAAAAACTGTTTTTT. Its translation is CATSRDEGGLDEKLFF.

The chain has TRBV4-3 and TRBJ2-3; TRBD2 aligns across 13 bases. V trimming: 0 bases; J trimming: 0 bases; junction bases outside the gene matches: 3. The CDR3 has 18 amino acids. Germline values: CDR1 LGHNA, CDR2 YSLEER. The CDR3 sequence: CASSQELAGGPSTDTQYF. Written as DNA, the CDR3 is TGCGCCAGCAGCCAAGAACTAGCGGGAGGGCCGAGCACAGATACGCAGTATTTT.

In this sample, this clonotype turned up once. V gene TRBV7-2 combines with J gene TRBJ2-7; 7 bases are shared with TRBD1. Germline-derived CDR1 and CDR2 are SGHTA and FQGNSA. This CDR3 has 16 amino acids. The V segment lost 5 bases and the J segment 0 bases; nucleotides outside the gene matches: 10. CDR3 sequence: CASSPTDRRSSYEQYF. CDR3 nucleotide sequence: TGTGCCAGCAGCCCCACGGACAGGAGGAGCTCCTACGAGCAGTACTTC.